Described below is a single TCR beta chain sequence and its context. As yet, its antigen is unknown. The data are from a study of cytomegalovirus exposure and HLA in healthy donors. The study's findings and limits: Listed as cytomegalovirus-associated were around 160 TCR beta chains. The number of N-insertions in an Asian-associated ancestry cluster was reportedly below the roughly 620-donor mean in a later analysis.

The primer mix had 60 Vbeta and 13 Jbeta primers. Authors' processing steps: In a later analysis, of roughly 83 million unique beta chains, 9 million to 11 million appeared in at least two donors. The assay was immunoSEQ multiplex PCR, and TCRdb's table has in-frame clones only and misses some. From that table come the V and J calls and clone size; the DNA was used to work out D and trimming. The sample consists of some 190,000 clones, about 85% of them appearing once. The clonotype originates from a boy aged 2 to 10 in good health and CMV-seronegative. Sequencing was carried out using PBMCs.

The CDR3 spells CASSDTRTPYGNTIYF. The CDR3 nucleotides read TGTGCCAGCAGCGATACGAGGACACCCTATGGAAACACCATATATTTT. The J gene is TRBJ1-3, the V gene TRBV2; TRBD1 is a possible D gene (5 bases). V lost 6 bases and J 3 bases, leaving 18 bases between the germline ends. The CDR3 runs to 16 residues. Germline CDR1 SNHLY, CDR2 FYNNEI.